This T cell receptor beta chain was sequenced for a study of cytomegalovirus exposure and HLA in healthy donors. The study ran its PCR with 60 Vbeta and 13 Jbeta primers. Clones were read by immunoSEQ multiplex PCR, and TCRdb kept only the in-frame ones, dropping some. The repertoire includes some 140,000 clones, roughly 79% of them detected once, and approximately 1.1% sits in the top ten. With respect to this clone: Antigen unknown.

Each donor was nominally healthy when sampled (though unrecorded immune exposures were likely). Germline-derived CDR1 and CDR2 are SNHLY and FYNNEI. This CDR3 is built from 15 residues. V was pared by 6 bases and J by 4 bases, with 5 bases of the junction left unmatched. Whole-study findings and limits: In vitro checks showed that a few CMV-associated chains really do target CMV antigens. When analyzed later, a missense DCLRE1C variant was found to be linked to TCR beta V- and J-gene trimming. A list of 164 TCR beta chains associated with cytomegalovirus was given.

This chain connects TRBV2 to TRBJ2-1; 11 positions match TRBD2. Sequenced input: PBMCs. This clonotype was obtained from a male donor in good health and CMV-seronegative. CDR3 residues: CASSVAGGQYNEQFF. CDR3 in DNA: TGTGCCAGCAGCGTAGCGGGGGGGCAATACAATGAGCAGTTCTTC. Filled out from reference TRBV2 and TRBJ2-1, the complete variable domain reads EPEVTQTPSHQVTQMGQEVILRCVPISNHLYFYWYRQILGQKVEFLVSFYNNEISEKSEIFDDQFSVERPDGSNFTLKIRSTKLEDSAMYFCASSVAGGQYNEQFFGPGTRLTVL.